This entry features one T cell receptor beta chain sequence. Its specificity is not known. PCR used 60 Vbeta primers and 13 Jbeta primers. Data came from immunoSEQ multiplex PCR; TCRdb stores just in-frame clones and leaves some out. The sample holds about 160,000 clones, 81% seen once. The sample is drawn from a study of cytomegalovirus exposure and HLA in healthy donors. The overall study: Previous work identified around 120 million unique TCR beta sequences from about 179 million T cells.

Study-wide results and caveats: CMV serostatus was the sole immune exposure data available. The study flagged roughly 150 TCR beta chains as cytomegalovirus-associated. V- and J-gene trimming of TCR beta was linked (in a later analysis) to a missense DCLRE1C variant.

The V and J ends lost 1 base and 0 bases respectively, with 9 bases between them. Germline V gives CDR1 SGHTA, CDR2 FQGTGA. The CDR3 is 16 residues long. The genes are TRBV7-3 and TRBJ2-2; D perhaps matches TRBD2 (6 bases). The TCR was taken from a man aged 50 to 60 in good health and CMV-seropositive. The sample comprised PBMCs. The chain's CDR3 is CASSLNAGTNTGELFF. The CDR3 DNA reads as TGTGCCAGCAGCTTAAATGCGGGAACGAACACCGGGGAGCTGTTTTTT.